Included here is one TCR beta chain sequence, with context. The antigen remains undetermined. This likely traces to a read error, being one base from a far larger clone. PCR primers comprised 60 Vbeta and 13 Jbeta primers. Sequencing was performed with immunoSEQ multiplex PCR; in TCRdb, only in-frame clones are kept and a portion is missing. Of 85,000 to 90,000 clones in the sample, roughly 80% were seen once. The sample belongs to a study of cytomegalovirus exposure and HLA in healthy donors. CDR1 and CDR2 from the germline V gene are SGHRS and YFSETQ. Trimming left V 2 bases short and J 0 bases short, with 15 bases between. The CDR3 contains 16 residues. Each of the donors was a healthy bone marrow donor. Study-wide results and caveats: On later analysis, the bulk of CMV-associated TCR beta chains appeared to be HLA-restricted. A later analysis associated some 16,000 TCR beta sequences with HLA alleles at a 0.05 false discovery rate.

Sequenced sample: PBMCs. This sequence originates from a man aged 25 to 40 in good health and CMV-seropositive. The chain combines TRBV5-1 with TRBJ2-7, with a tentative D call TRBD2 (6 bases). The CDR3 is CASSLEGSGSSYEQYF. In DNA, the CDR3 is TGCGCCAGCAGCTTAGAAGGTAGCGGAAGCTCCTACGAGCAGTACTTC.